This T cell receptor (beta chain) was profiled in a study of T cell responses to AZD1222 COVID-19 vaccine. Findings and limits, study-wide: Donors, mostly white British, included more females; clonal diversity was possibly underestimated.

The method was immunoSEQ multiplex PCR; TCRdb's version includes in-frame clones alone and lacks a portion of them. Altogether 200,000 or so clones are present, around 94% being singletons, with the ten largest covering about 10%. V lost 4 bases to trimming and J lost 7 bases; unmatched junction nucleotides: 10. Germline V gives CDR1 SGHRS, CDR2 YFSETQ. The CDR3 has 15 residues. This clone appeared a single time. The antigen remains unidentified. The sequencing used peripheral blood, collected on day 0 of AZD1222 vaccination. This chain uses TRBV5-1 with TRBJ2-1, with 8 positions matching TRBD2. The sequence was collected from an adult in good health. The CDR3 coding sequence is TGCGCCAGCAGCCTTAGCGGGATAGATAGGAATGAGCAGTTCTTC. This sequence encodes CASSLSGIDRNEQFF.